This T cell receptor (beta chain) originates from a study of T-cell reconstitution after alpha-beta-depleted transplantation in children. The CDR3 is 19 residues long. Germline V gives CDR1 ENHRY, CDR2 SYGVKD. V was shortened by 0 bases and J by 0 bases, with 18 bases between the two germline ends. Using unique molecular identifiers, the investigators prepared the TCRbeta library. TCRdb re-called the PCR reads through MiXCR, storing one row per CDR3 protein. The sample lists a few hundred thousand distinct CDR3 sequences; roughly a tenth were seen once. In this sample, this clonotype turned up many times.

The material sequenced was PBMCs, taken before TCRalphabeta/CD19-depleted stem cell transplant. The chain combines TRBV10-3 with TRBJ1-5; maybe TRBD1 (5 bases). This clonotype originated in a boy in the first two years of life with acute myeloid leukemia, due to receive a stem cell transplant. The CDR3 reads CAISESTPRKGYSNQPQHF. DNA of the CDR3: TGTGCCATCAGTGAGTCGACTCCCAGAAAGGGGTATAGCAATCAGCCCCAGCATTTT.